The 27 T cell receptor beta chains listed next were all sequenced from one sample in a study of T cells in Graves' hyperthyroidism and ophthalmopathy. TCR beta CDR3 regions were amplified from RNA transcripts. Using the HTBI primer set, a first-round RT-PCR was run on the TCR CDR3. A single record per CDR3 protein comes from TCRdb applying MiXCR to the multiplex PCR reads. Altogether some 350,000 distinct CDR3 sequences are present, 20% to 30% being singletons, with the ten largest covering 70% to 75%. Input material: blood. The receptors shown here come from a man aged 45-60 years with Graves' hyperthyroidism.

This chain joins TRBV3-1 and TRBJ1-1, with D perhaps matching TRBD1 (6 bases). This CDR3 has 13 residues. CDR1 and CDR2 from the germline V gene are LGHDT and YNNKEL (reference sequence). V lost 5 bases and J 5 bases, leaving 12 bases between the germline ends. The CDR3 coding sequence is TGTGCCAGCAGCTGGGGGGGCCATACTGAAGCTTTCTTT. The encoded protein is CASSWGGHTEAFF.

The chain uses TRBV7-8 and TRBJ2-1; the match to TRBD2 covers 10 bases. Germline lookup yields CDR1 SGHVS and CDR2 FQNEAQ. V was pared by 10 bases and J by 4 bases, with 10 bases of the junction left unmatched. The CDR3 sequence is 15 residues long. CDR3 sequence: CATTKTSGKYNEQFF. The CDR3 DNA reads TGTGCCACCACCAAAACTAGCGGGAAATACAATGAGCAGTTCTTC.

V gene TRBV12-3 or TRBV12-4 combines with J gene TRBJ2-7; TRBD1 or TRBD2 may be the D gene (5 bases each). CDR3 length: 14 amino acids. V was trimmed by 5 bases and J by 4 bases, leaving 15 bases between them. This CDR3 is CASSRDGISYEQYF. CDR3 coding DNA: TGTGCCAGCAGTAGGGACGGAATTAGTTACGAGCAGTACTTC.

V gene TRBV5-1 combines with J gene TRBJ2-5; D unresolved. Trimming stripped 2 bases from V and 3 bases from J, with 8 bases between. CDR3 length: 13 residues. The V gene's germline CDR1 is SGHRS and CDR2 YFSETQ. The chain's CDR3 is CASSFGLEETQYF. The CDR3, as DNA: TGCGCCAGCAGCTTCGGGTTGGAAGAGACCCAGTACTTC. The full variable domain, completed using reference TRBV5-1 and TRBJ2-5, is KAGVTQTPRYLIKTRGQQVTLSCSPISGHRSVSWYQQTPGQGLQFLFEYFSETQRNKGNFPGRFSGRQFSNSRSEMNVSTLELGDSALYLCASSFGLEETQYFGPGTRLLVL.

This clonotype has a count of ten or more. This chain's CDR3 is CASSGTSVINEQFF. DNA for the CDR3: TGTGCCAGCAGTGGGACTAGCGTCATAAATGAGCAGTTCTTC. The chain links TRBV2 to TRBJ2-1, with 9 bases matching TRBD2. The V gene end was trimmed by 4 bases and the J gene end by 7 bases; junction bases not matched to a gene: 5. This CDR3 region has 14 residues. Germline CDR1 is SNHLY and CDR2 is FYNNEI.

The chain is built from TRBV7-2 and TRBJ2-3; the D is unclear. The V gene's germline CDR1 is SGHTA and CDR2 FQGNSA. This CDR3 comprises 15 residues. V was trimmed by 5 bases and J by 2 bases, leaving 14 bases between them. CDR3 residues: CASSTQSLYTDTQYF. CDR3 coding DNA: TGTGCCAGCAGCACACAGAGCCTTTACACAGATACGCAGTATTTT.

This chain links TRBV6-2 or TRBV6-3 with TRBJ2-7; 8 nucleotides line up with TRBD1. V was pared by 8 bases and J by 5 bases, with 11 bases of the junction left unmatched. This CDR3 contains 14 residues. From germline, CDR1 is MNHEY and CDR2 SVGEGT. The CDR3 sequence is CASQHRGFSHEQYF. DNA for the CDR3: TGTGCCAGCCAACACAGGGGGTTTTCCCACGAGCAGTACTTC.

The chain couples TRBV20-1 to TRBJ2-4; a possible D gene is TRBD1 (6 bases). Germline V gene sequence: CDR1 DFQATT, CDR2 SNEGSKA (reference sequence). Between the trimmed V and J ends, which lost 0 bases and 0 bases, there was a span of 18 bases. The CDR3 has 18 amino acids. CDR3: CSARDIGGHSEAKNIQYF. DNA for the CDR3: TGCAGTGCTAGAGATATAGGGGGACACTCCGAAGCCAAAAACATTCAGTACTTC.

This chain links TRBV10-3 with TRBJ2-6, with D tentatively TRBD1 (5 bases). Trimming took 0 bases from V and 6 from J, leaving 21 bases between them. CDR3 size: 19 residues. The germline CDR1 and CDR2 sequences are ENHRY and SYGVKD. The CDR3 protein is CAISESVSGRALVANVLTF. The CDR3 DNA sequence: TGTGCCATCAGTGAGTCGGTATCCGGCAGGGCGCTGGTGGCCAACGTCCTGACTTTC.

The chain combines TRBV19 with TRBJ2-1, with a possible D match to TRBD2 (5 bases). This CDR3 has 15 residues. Trimming took off 6 bases at V and 1 base at J, with 13 bases between the two ends. Germline V gene lookup returns CDR1 LNHDA and CDR2 SQIVND (reference sequence). CDR3 in amino acids: CASRGSGPSYNEQFF. The CDR3 bases are TGTGCCAGTAGGGGCAGCGGTCCATCCTACAATGAGCAGTTCTTC.

This clonotype was seen more than once but under ten times. V gene TRBV7-8 combines with J gene TRBJ2-5; 8 bases match TRBD2. V trimming: 1 base; J trimming: 4 bases; junction bases outside the gene matches: 11. In germline, CDR1 is SGHVS, CDR2 FQNEAQ. The CDR3 is made up of 17 amino acids. The DNA of the CDR3 is TGTGCCAGCAGCTTAGAAGGCGGCGGGAGGAGAGGAGAGACCCAGTACTTC. This codes for CASSLEGGGRRGETQYF.

This clonotype was observed many times. V gene TRBV12-3 or TRBV12-4 combines with J gene TRBJ2-3; TRBD2 agrees at 8 bases. CDR3 size: 15 residues. V lost 5 bases, J lost 8 bases, and 12 bases stayed unmatched. For the CDR3, the DNA is TGTGCCAGCAGTGTCGGAGCGGGAGTAGTTGGTACGCAGTATTTT. Encoded protein: CASSVGAGVVGTQYF.

The chain has TRBV11-1 and TRBJ2-7; no firm D call. V lost 3 bases, J lost 2 bases, and 8 bases lay in between. Germline assignment: CDR1 SGHAT and CDR2 FQDESV (reference sequence). The CDR3 is made up of 13 amino acids. The CDR3 nucleotides are TGTGCCAGCAGCTTCTCTCCCCCCTACGAGCAGTACTTC. Its protein is CASSFSPPYEQYF.

The chain employs TRBV6-6 and TRBJ1-2, with D hard to call. Germline assignment: CDR1 MNHNY and CDR2 SVGAGI (reference sequence). The CDR3 totals 14 residues. The V gene lost 0 bases and the J gene lost 4 bases, with 9 bases spanning the gap. The CDR3, as DNA: TGTGCCAGCAGTTACTCGGAGGGCACCTATGGCTACACCTTC. It specifies CASSYSEGTYGYTF.

The chain has TRBV19 and TRBJ1-2; 7 nucleotides match TRBD1. Looked up from germline, CDR1 is LNHDA and CDR2 is SQIVND (reference sequence). This CDR3 spans 13 amino acids. V lost 6 bases and J lost 7; bases outside the gene matches: 8. Here the CDR3 reads CASSPDRAVGYTF. As DNA, the CDR3 is TGTGCCAGTAGCCCCGACAGGGCCGTTGGCTACACCTTC.

This clonotype was seen more than once but under ten times. This CDR3 reads CASSINTIYF. The CDR3 nucleotides read TGTGCCAGCAGCATAAACACCATATATTTT. The gene calls are TRBV12-3 or TRBV12-4 and TRBJ1-3; D is uncertain. This CDR3 has 10 residues. Between the trimmed V and J ends, which lost 6 bases and 6 bases, there was a span of 3 bases.

The chain couples TRBV11-2 to TRBJ2-1, with 8 bases that match TRBD2. CDR1 is SGHAT and CDR2 is FQNNGV in the germline V gene. The ends lost 3 bases at V and 7 bases at J; junction bases unmatched: 14. The CDR3 contains 17 residues. This CDR3 reads CASSFVIRSGSWNEQFF. The CDR3 DNA is TGTGCCAGCAGCTTTGTAATTCGGAGCGGGAGTTGGAATGAGCAGTTCTTC.

In this sample, this clonotype turned up a few times. The V gene is TRBV12-5, the J gene TRBJ2-3; 11 bases are a match to TRBD1. Germline values: CDR1 LGHNT, CDR2 FRNRAP. The CDR3 is 13 amino acids. Losses at the gene ends were 10 bases for V and 4 bases for J; bases not matched to a gene: 4. The CDR3 DNA sequence: TGTGCTACTGGACAGGGGGCAGCAGATACGCAGTATTTT. This translates into CATGQGAADTQYF.

This rearrangement joins TRBV6-1 to TRBJ2-7; TRBD2 aligns across 8 bases. This CDR3 is built from 13 residues. Germline V gene sequence: CDR1 MNHNS, CDR2 SASEGT. Trimming cost V 10 bases and J 2 bases; bases outside gene matches: 7. The CDR3 sequence is CATQQREPYEQYF. The DNA for the CDR3 is TGTGCCACACAACAGCGGGAGCCCTACGAGCAGTACTTC.

This clonotype occurred a few times. The chain links TRBV6-1 to TRBJ1-5; 7 nucleotides match TRBD1. The V segment lost 5 bases and the J segment 1 base; nucleotides outside the gene matches: 8. CDR3 length: 16 residues. Germline V gives CDR1 MNHNS, CDR2 SASEGT. The CDR3: CASSMTGRGSNQPQHF. DNA of the CDR3: TGTGCCAGCAGTATGACAGGGCGTGGAAGCAATCAGCCCCAGCATTTT.

This chain connects TRBV7-8 to TRBJ2-7; TRBD2 matches 8 bases. Germline assignment: CDR1 SGHVS and CDR2 FQNEAQ. CDR3 size: 14 residues. V shed 3 bases and J 7 bases; nucleotides not matched to a gene: 8. The CDR3 DNA reads TGTGCCAGCAGCTTCTCAGCGGGAGTTATTGAGCAGTACTTC. Its translation: CASSFSAGVIEQYF.

V usage is TRBV4-1 and J usage is TRBJ2-7, with 7 bases matching TRBD1. The germline V gene has CDR1 MGHRA and CDR2 YSYEKL. V shed 0 bases and J 3 bases; nucleotides not matched to a gene: 5. The CDR3 covers 15 residues. The CDR3 protein is CASSQEWDRYYEQYF. CDR3 DNA: TGCGCCAGCAGCCAAGAGTGGGACAGATACTACGAGCAGTACTTC.

This clonotype appeared many times. The chain recombines TRBV20-1 with TRBJ2-7; D not resolved. V lost 0 bases to trimming and J lost 7 bases, with 22 bases between them. The CDR3 covers 16 residues. Germline CDR1 DFQATT, CDR2 SNEGSKA (reference sequence). The CDR3 DNA sequence: TGCAGTGCTAGAGATCTTTATGGGGATTCCTCATGGGAGCAGTACTTC. Encoded protein: CSARDLYGDSSWEQYF.

The chain uses TRBV5-6 and TRBJ2-1; tentative D call: TRBD2 (6 bases). Trimming took off 2 bases at V and 3 bases at J, with 12 bases between the two ends. Germline values: CDR1 SGHDT, CDR2 YYEEEE. CDR3 length: 15 amino acids. The DNA for the CDR3 is TGTGCCAGCAGCTTCCCTCGACTAGACTACAATGAGCAGTTCTTC. It codes for CASSFPRLDYNEQFF.

The J gene is TRBJ1-1, the V gene TRBV7-6, with 8 positions matching TRBD1. This CDR3 contains 14 residues. From germline, CDR1 is SGHVS and CDR2 FNYEAQ. Trimming removed 4 bases from V and 6 bases from J; junction bases left unmatched: 7. The CDR3 here is CASSSGTGMPEAFF. The CDR3 DNA reads TGTGCCAGCAGCTCGGGGACAGGAATGCCTGAAGCTTTCTTT.

The chain joins TRBV11-3 to TRBJ2-1; 8 positions match TRBD2. J gave up 2 bases and V 7 bases, and 7 bases lay outside the gene matches. The CDR3 runs to 15 residues. Germline assignment: CDR1 SGHNT and CDR2 YENEEA. For the CDR3, the DNA is TGTGCCAGCACCATTAGCGGGACCGCCTACAATGAGCAGTTCTTC. Translation: CASTISGTAYNEQFF.

The genes are TRBV12-3 or TRBV12-4 and TRBJ1-6, with D perhaps matching TRBD1 (5 bases). V lost 0 bases to trimming and J lost 11 bases, with 8 bases between them. The CDR3 runs 13 residues. CDR3 residues: CASSLAQGTPLHF. The CDR3 coding sequence is TGTGCCAGCAGTTTAGCCCAGGGTACACCCCTCCACTTT.